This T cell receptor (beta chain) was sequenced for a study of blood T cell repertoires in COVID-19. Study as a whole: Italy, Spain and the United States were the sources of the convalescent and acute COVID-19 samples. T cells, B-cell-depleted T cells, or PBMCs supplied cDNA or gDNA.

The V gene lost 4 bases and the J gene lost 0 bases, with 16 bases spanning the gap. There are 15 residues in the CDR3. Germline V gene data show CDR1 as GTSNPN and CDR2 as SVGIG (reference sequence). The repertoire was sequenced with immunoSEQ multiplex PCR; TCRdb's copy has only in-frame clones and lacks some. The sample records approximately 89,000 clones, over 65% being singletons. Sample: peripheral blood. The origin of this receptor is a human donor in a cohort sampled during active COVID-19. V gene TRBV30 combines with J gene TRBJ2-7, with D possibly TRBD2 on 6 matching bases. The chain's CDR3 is CAWKITGRPSYEQYF. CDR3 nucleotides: TGTGCCTGGAAAATCACCGGGAGACCCTCCTACGAGCAGTACTTC.